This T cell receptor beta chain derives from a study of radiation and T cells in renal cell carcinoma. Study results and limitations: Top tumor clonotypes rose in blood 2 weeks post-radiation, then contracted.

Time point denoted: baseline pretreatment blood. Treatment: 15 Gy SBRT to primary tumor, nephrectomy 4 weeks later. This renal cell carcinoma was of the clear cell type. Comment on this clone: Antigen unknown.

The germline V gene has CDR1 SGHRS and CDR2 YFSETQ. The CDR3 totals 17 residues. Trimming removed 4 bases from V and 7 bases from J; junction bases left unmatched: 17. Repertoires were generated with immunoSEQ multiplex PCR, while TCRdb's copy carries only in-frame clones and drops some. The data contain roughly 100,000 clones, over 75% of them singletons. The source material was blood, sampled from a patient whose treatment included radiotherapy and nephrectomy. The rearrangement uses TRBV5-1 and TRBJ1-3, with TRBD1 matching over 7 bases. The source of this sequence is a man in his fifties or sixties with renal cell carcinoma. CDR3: CASSVDPGQPGSNTIYF. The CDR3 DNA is TGCGCCAGCAGCGTAGACCCGGGACAGCCGGGATCTAACACCATATATTTT.